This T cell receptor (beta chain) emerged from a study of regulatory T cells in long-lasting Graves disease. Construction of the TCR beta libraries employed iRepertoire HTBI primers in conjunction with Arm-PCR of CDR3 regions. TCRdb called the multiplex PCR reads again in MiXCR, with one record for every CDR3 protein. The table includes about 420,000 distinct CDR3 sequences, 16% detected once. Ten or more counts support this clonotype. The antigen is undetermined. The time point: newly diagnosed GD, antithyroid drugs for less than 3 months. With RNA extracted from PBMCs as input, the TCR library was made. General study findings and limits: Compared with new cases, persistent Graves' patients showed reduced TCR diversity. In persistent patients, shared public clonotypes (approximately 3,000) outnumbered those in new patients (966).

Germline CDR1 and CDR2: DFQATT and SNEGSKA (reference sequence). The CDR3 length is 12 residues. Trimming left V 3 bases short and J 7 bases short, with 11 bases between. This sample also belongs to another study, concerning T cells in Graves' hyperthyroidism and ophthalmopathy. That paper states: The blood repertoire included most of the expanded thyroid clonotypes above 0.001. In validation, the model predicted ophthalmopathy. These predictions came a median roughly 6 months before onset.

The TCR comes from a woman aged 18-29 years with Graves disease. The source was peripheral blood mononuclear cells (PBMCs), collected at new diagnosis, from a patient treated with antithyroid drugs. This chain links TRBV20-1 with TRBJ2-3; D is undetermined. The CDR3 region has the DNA TGCAGTGCTAGGGCTAGTTCATATACGCAGTATTTT. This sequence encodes CSARASSYTQYF.